A single TCR beta chain is shown here with its context. Use of 60 Vbeta and 13 Jbeta primers characterized the PCR. TCRdb's table, derived via immunoSEQ multiplex PCR, lists solely in-frame clones and lacks some. The profile shows 170,000 or so clones, around 80% of them singletons. This record comes from a study of cytomegalovirus exposure and HLA in healthy donors. Germline V CDR1 and CDR2: LGHNA, YSLEER. The V gene lost 0 bases and the J gene lost 14 bases, with 16 bases spanning the gap. The CDR3 loop spans 13 amino acids. Sequencing input: PBMCs. J is TRBJ2-5 and V is TRBV4-3; tentatively, D is TRBD2 (6 bases). The sequence was obtained from a woman aged 45 to 65 in good health and CMV-seropositive. The CDR3 spells CASSQDEGTSVYF. The CDR3 nucleotides are TGCGCCAGCAGCCAAGACGAAGGGACTTCGGTCTACTTC.